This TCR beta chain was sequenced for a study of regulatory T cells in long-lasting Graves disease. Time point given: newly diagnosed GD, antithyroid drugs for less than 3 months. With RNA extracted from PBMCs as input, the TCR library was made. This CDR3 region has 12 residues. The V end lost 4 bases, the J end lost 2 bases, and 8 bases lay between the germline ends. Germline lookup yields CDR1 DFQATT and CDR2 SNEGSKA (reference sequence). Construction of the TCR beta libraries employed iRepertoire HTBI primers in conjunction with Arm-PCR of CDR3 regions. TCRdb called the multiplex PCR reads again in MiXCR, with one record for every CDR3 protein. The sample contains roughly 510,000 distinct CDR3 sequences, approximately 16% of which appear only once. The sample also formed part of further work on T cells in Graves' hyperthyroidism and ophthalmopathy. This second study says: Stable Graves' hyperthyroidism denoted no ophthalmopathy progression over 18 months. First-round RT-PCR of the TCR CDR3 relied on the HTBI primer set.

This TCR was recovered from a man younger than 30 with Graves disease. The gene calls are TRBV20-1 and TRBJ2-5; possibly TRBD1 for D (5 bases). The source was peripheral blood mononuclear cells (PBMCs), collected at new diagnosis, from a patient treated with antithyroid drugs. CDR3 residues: CSATGKQETQYF. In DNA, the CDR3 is TGCAGTGCTACAGGGAAGCAAGAGACCCAGTACTTC.